The clone carrying this TCR beta chain was seen a handful of times. The antigen remains unidentified. This sample stems from a study of CD8 T cells in ankylosing spondylitis. Study-level results: Disease-linked clones had a CD8+ phenotype and relatively low frequency in peripheral blood. Within ankylosing spondylitis blood, a TCR beta motif made up of seven to nine highly homologous variants appeared to be characteristic.

Making the TCR beta libraries involved quantitative 5'-RACE with molecular barcodes. MiXCR, applied by TCRdb to the 5' RACE reads, yields one record per CDR3 protein. This sample has approximately 440,000 distinct CDR3 sequences; over 15% occur once, and the top ten carry approximately 0.93%. The receptor was derived from a male donor with ankylosing spondylitis. What was sequenced was blood, either unsorted or a sorted T cell fraction (not recorded which).

CDR3 nucleotides: TGCGCCAGCAGCCAAGAACAGGGCGGAAACACCATATATTTT. Amino acids: CASSQEQGGNTIYF. V gene TRBV4-3 combines with J gene TRBJ1-3; perhaps TRBD1 as D (6 bases). The CDR3 has 14 amino acids. Germline loops: CDR1 LGHNA, CDR2 YSLEER. V lost 0 bases and J lost 4, with 7 bases in between.